This T cell receptor (beta chain) is from a study of identifying expanded T cells in peripheral blood. Whole-study results and caveats: Over approximately two and four weeks, about 15 and 19 clones changed, versus around 1.3 between replicates.

Notes on this clone: Its antigen is undetermined.

Sequencing was performed with immunoSEQ multiplex PCR; in TCRdb, only in-frame clones are kept and a portion is missing. The sample has under 150,000 clones; approximately 86% are singletons. The germline V gene encodes CDR1 SGHRS and CDR2 YFSETQ. The CDR3 consists of 17 residues. V lost 1 base, J lost 5 bases, and 10 bases stayed unmatched. Sequencing input: blood. The receptor was isolated from a person between 18 and 75 years old in good health. The chain is built from TRBV5-1 and TRBJ1-1, with 11 bases aligning to TRBD1. The DNA for the CDR3 is TGCGCCAGCAGCTTGCAGGCCGGGACAGGGGGAGGAACTGAAGCTTTCTTT. The encoded protein is CASSLQAGTGGGTEAFF.